The clone carrying this T cell receptor (beta chain) was counted only a few times. Antigen specificity is unknown. The sample comes from a study of beta chain features in type 1 diabetes. In the study overall: Cell yields, gender and age were comparable in patients and healthy donors. The study, taken as a whole, reports: The question of HLA type influencing TCRB rearrangement was one that remained unresolved here. Shortening that was moderate but significant affected the TCRB CDR3s of Type 1 diabetes patients in all four CD4+ subsets. VDJ junctions in type 1 diabetes patients carried more deletions and fewer insertions.

V dropped 4 bases and J dropped 5; count of bases not matched to a gene: 5. The germline V gene encodes CDR1 SGHDT and CDR2 YYEEEE. CDR3 length: 13 amino acids. TCRB transcripts that were expressed got sequenced, as all of the isolated RNA had been reverse transcribed. Measured with immunoSEQ multiplex PCR; TCRdb has only the in-frame clones, and not every one. The repertoire holds hundreds of thousands of clones, about a tenth seen once, with over 0.015% in the top ten. Sequencing was performed on naive CD4+ T cells from blood. The TCR was taken from a man aged 25-40 years with type 1 diabetes. This chain connects TRBV5-6 to TRBJ1-1; 7 bases are a match to TRBD1. The CDR3 protein is CASSQQGKTEAFF. The CDR3 nucleotides are TGTGCCAGCAGCCAACAGGGGAAGACTGAAGCTTTCTTT. Looking up the rest from reference TRBV5-6 and TRBJ1-1 gives the full variable domain: DAGVTQSPTHLIKTRGQQVTLRCSPKSGHDTVSWYQQALGQGPQFIFQYYEEEERQRGNFPDRFSGHQFPNYSSELNVNALLLGDSALYLCASSQQGKTEAFFGQGTRLTVV.